What follows are 24 T cell receptor beta chains derived from one specimen sequenced in a study of control samples from healthy donors and cancer patients. Sequencing used immunoSEQ multiplex PCR; TCRdb keeps in-frame clones, though not all of them. The sample yields 82,000 or so clones, around 94% seen once. Sequenced sample: blood. These receptor sequences come from a woman aged 18-29 years in good health.

The gene calls are TRBV6-2 or TRBV6-3 and TRBJ2-3; 9 bases line up with TRBD1. V lost 4 bases, J lost 2 bases, and 7 bases stayed unmatched. Germline V gene sequence: CDR1 MNHEY, CDR2 SVGEGT. The CDR3 totals 16 residues. CDR3 DNA: TGTGCCAGCAGTTCCCTCCGACAGGGGGTCACAGATACGCAGTATTTT. Translated: CASSSLRQGVTDTQYF.

This chain uses TRBV28 with TRBJ2-3; 8 nucleotides align to TRBD2. Per the germline V gene, CDR1 is MDHEN and CDR2 is SYDVKM. The ends lost 5 bases at V and 7 bases at J; junction bases unmatched: 11. This CDR3 has 15 amino acids. CDR3 sequence: CASSGPAGVLYTQYF. The CDR3 nucleotides are TGTGCCAGCAGTGGTCCAGCGGGGGTCCTGTATACGCAGTATTTT.

This clone was observed a single time. V and J are TRBV6-4 and TRBJ1-2, with D possibly being TRBD1 (5 bases). The CDR3 spans 13 residues. Looked up from germline, CDR1 is MRHNA and CDR2 is SNTAGT. V was shortened by 2 bases and J by 1 base, with 5 bases between the two germline ends. Here the CDR3 DNA reads TGTGCCAGCAGTGACGACAGTAACTATGGCTACACCTTC. It yields the protein CASSDDSNYGYTF.

This clone came up a few times. The chain carries TRBV29-1 and TRBJ1-1, with D possibly TRBD1 on 5 matching bases. V gave up 5 bases and J gave up 4 bases, with 8 bases separating them. The CDR3 contains 11 residues. The germline CDR1 and CDR2 sequences are SQVTM and ANQGSEA. The CDR3 nucleotides are TGCAGCGTTATGGGGGGCACTGAAGCTTTCTTT. The encoded protein is CSVMGGTEAFF.

J is TRBJ2-5 and V is TRBV28; D ambiguous. CDR3 length: 15 amino acids. CDR1 MDHEN and CDR2 SYDVKM come from the germline V gene. The V end was cut by 3 bases, the J end by 3 bases, with 14 bases between. CDR3 nucleotide sequence: TGTGCCAGCAGTTTTTTCAGACCGGTTGAAGAGACCCAGTACTTC. Translation: CASSFFRPVEETQYF.

The rearrangement links TRBV29-1 to TRBJ2-7; tentatively, D is TRBD2 (6 bases). The CDR3 is made up of 14 amino acids. CDR1 and CDR2 (germline): SQVTM, ANQGSEA. Trimming took 7 bases from V and 3 from J, leaving 19 bases between them. CDR3 region: CSAIPPGTLYEQYF. The CDR3 DNA sequence: TGCAGCGCCATCCCCCCCGGGACTCTCTACGAGCAGTACTTC.

The V call is TRBV27, the J call TRBJ2-6; D possibly corresponds to TRBD1 (6 bases). Germline assignment: CDR1 MNHEY and CDR2 SMNVEV (reference sequence). V dropped 8 bases and J dropped 4 bases, with 27 bases sitting between them. The CDR3 is 19 residues long. The CDR3 DNA follows: TGTGCCAGCCTTCCCGGTAGCCCGGGACATATTTCCGGGGCCAACGTCCTGACTTTC. It codes for CASLPGSPGHISGANVLTF.

J is TRBJ1-1 and V is TRBV15, with no clear D. With 0 bases removed from V and 4 bases from J, the gap between germline ends came to 3 bases. The CDR3 is made up of 12 amino acids. The germline V gene has CDR1 LNHNV and CDR2 YYDKDF (reference sequence). Here the CDR3 reads CATSRDGTEAFF. CDR3 bases: TGTGCCACCAGCAGAGATGGCACTGAAGCTTTCTTT.

V is TRBV28 and J is TRBJ2-6, with a possible D match to TRBD2 (5 bases). CDR1 and CDR2 from the germline V gene are MDHEN and SYDVKM. Trimming left V 5 bases short and J 2 bases short, with 13 bases between. The CDR3 contains 16 residues. The CDR3 DNA reads TGTGCCAGCAGTCCGGGATCGAATACTGGGGCCAACGTCCTGACTTTC. This encodes CASSPGSNTGANVLTF.

The chain has TRBV7-2 and TRBJ2-5, with D possibly being TRBD1 (5 bases). The CDR3 has 12 residues. Germline assignment: CDR1 SGHTA and CDR2 FQGNSA. Trimming cost V 5 bases and J 5 bases, with 9 bases left between them. The CDR3 DNA follows: TGTGCCAGCAGCCCGCCAGGGGAGACCCAGTACTTC. This gives the protein CASSPPGETQYF.

This clone came up a few times. CDR3 region: CSASDQGTSGANVLTF. CDR3 sequence (DNA): TGCAGTGCTAGTGACCAGGGGACCTCTGGGGCCAACGTCCTGACTTTC. The chain carries TRBV20-1 and TRBJ2-6; D might be TRBD1 (6 bases). Per the germline V gene, CDR1 is DFQATT and CDR2 is SNEGSKA (reference sequence). V lost 3 bases and J 0 bases, leaving 12 bases between the germline ends. The CDR3 is 16 residues long.

The V gene is TRBV2, the J gene TRBJ1-4, with D perhaps TRBD1 (5 bases). With 7 bases removed from V and 10 bases from J, the gap between germline ends came to 19 bases. Germline V gene sequence: CDR1 SNHLY, CDR2 FYNNEI. This CDR3 contains 14 residues. CDR3 sequence reads: CASITTGGRSKLFF. The CDR3 coding sequence is TGTGCCAGCATCACAACAGGTGGCAGATCAAAACTGTTTTTT.

The chain couples TRBV4-2 to TRBJ2-7, with 11 bases matching TRBD2. This CDR3 is built from 18 residues. The ends lost 0 bases at V and 0 bases at J; junction bases unmatched: 7. CDR1 and CDR2 from the germline V gene are LGHNA and YNFKEQ. CDR3 coding DNA: TGTGCCAGCAGCCAAGATCCTAGCGGGGGGAAAATCTCCTACGAGCAGTACTTC. Protein sequence: CASSQDPSGGKISYEQYF.

The chain recombines TRBV10-3 with TRBJ1-2; the D is unclear. Germline-derived CDR1 and CDR2 are ENHRY and SYGVKD. V shed 8 bases and J shed 3 bases, with 7 bases lying between them. The CDR3 runs to 11 residues. This CDR3 is CAIDGDYGYTF. The DNA of the CDR3 is TGTGCCATCGACGGCGACTATGGCTACACCTTC.

The chain couples TRBV19 to TRBJ1-5; D call uncertain. V was clipped by 0 bases and J by 2 bases, with 8 bases between them. Germline assignment: CDR1 LNHDA and CDR2 SQIVND (reference sequence). CDR3 length: 15 residues. CDR3 sequence reads: CASSIEASGNQPQHF. Here the CDR3 DNA reads TGTGCCAGTAGTATAGAAGCGTCCGGCAATCAGCCCCAGCATTTT. The whole variable domain, filled in from reference TRBV19 and TRBJ1-5, reads DGGITQSPKYLFRKEGQNVTLSCEQNLNHDAMYWYRQDPGQGLRLIYYSQIVNDFQKGDIAEGYSVSREKKESFPLTVTSAQKNPTAFYLCASSIEASGNQPQHFGDGTRLSIL.

The V gene is TRBV20-1, the J gene TRBJ1-5; D remains unclear. CDR1 is DFQATT, CDR2 SNEGSKA, per germline (reference sequence). This CDR3 is 14 amino acids long. The V and J ends lost 3 bases and 2 bases respectively, with 11 bases between them. CDR3 nucleotides: TGCAGTGCTAGTCTAAGTAGTGGCAATCAGCCCCAGCATTTT. Translated: CSASLSSGNQPQHF.

The genes are TRBV28 and TRBJ1-5; D remains ambiguous. Trimming removed 3 bases from V and 4 bases from J, with 10 bases in between. The CDR3 extends over 14 amino acids. The germline gives CDR1 MDHEN, CDR2 SYDVKM. The CDR3 nucleotides are TGTGCCAGCAGTTTTTGGGGTGCAAATCAGCCCCAGCATTTT. This sequence encodes CASSFWGANQPQHF.

V is TRBV28 and J is TRBJ1-4; possibly TRBD1 for D (6 bases). The V gene's germline CDR1 is MDHEN and CDR2 SYDVKM. The CDR3 is made up of 15 amino acids. V was pared by 5 bases and J by 8 bases, with 18 bases between. CDR3 protein: CASSPTGRDREKLFF. CDR3 DNA sequence: TGTGCCAGCAGTCCTACAGGGAGGGATCGAGAAAAACTGTTTTTT.

Here the CDR3 DNA reads TGTGCCAGCAGCTTAGAGGGAACGATCAACACTGAAGCTTTCTTT. It specifies CASSLEGTINTEAFF. The J gene is TRBJ1-1, the V gene TRBV7-2; D remains unclear. In germline, CDR1 is SGHTA, CDR2 FQGNSA. The V and J ends lost 1 base and 2 bases respectively, with 11 bases between them. CDR3 size: 15 residues.

The V gene is TRBV7-9, the J gene TRBJ1-1; TRBD1 aligns across 7 bases. The CDR3 loop spans 14 amino acids. CDR1 is SEHNR, CDR2 FQNEAQ, per germline (reference sequence). The ends lost 3 bases at V and 3 bases at J; junction bases unmatched: 4. The CDR3 coding sequence is TGTGCCAGCAGCTTGACAGGGAAGGACACTGAAGCTTTCTTT. Amino acid sequence: CASSLTGKDTEAFF.

The chain uses TRBV5-1 and TRBJ1-2, with D maybe TRBD1 (5 bases). CDR3 size: 16 residues. From germline, CDR1 is SGHRS and CDR2 YFSETQ. The germline V and J ends were trimmed by 0 bases and 4 bases, with 16 bases remaining between them. The CDR3 DNA follows: TGCGCCAGCAGCTTGGGGGCGGGGGATTATTTCTATGGCTACACCTTC. It yields the protein CASSLGAGDYFYGYTF.

The CDR3: CASSPEAFF. In nucleotides, the CDR3 is TGTGCCAGCAGCCCAGAGGCTTTCTTT. V and J are TRBV11-3 and TRBJ1-1; D remains ambiguous. CDR1 and CDR2 (germline): SGHNT, YENEEA. The V and J ends lost 5 bases and 11 bases respectively, with 6 bases between them. The CDR3 runs to 9 residues. Looking up the rest from reference TRBV11-3 and TRBJ1-1 gives the full variable domain: EAGVVQSPRYKIIEKKQPVAFWCNPISGHNTLYWYLQNLGQGPELLIRYENEEAVDDSQLPKDRFSAERLKGVDSTLKIQPAELGDSAVYLCASSPEAFFGQGTRLTVV.

The chain is built from TRBV7-9 and TRBJ1-1; 8 nucleotides match TRBD1. Germline assignment: CDR1 SEHNR and CDR2 FQNEAQ (reference sequence). V was pared by 5 bases and J by 8 bases, with 10 bases of the junction left unmatched. The CDR3 spans 14 residues. The CDR3 DNA reads TGTGCCAGCAGCCCCCGGGACAGGTTCGACGAAGCTTTCTTT. The encoded protein is CASSPRDRFDEAFF.

The chain recombines TRBV16 with TRBJ2-3; possibly TRBD2 for D (5 bases). The V gene lost 2 bases and the J gene lost 0 bases, with 9 bases spanning the gap. The V gene's germline CDR1 is KGHSY and CDR2 FQNENV. CDR3 size: 15 residues. The CDR3 loop is CASSQRGGSTDTQYF. In DNA, the CDR3 is TGTGCCAGCAGCCAACGGGGTGGGAGCACAGATACGCAGTATTTT.